This TCR beta chain was sequenced during a study of blood T cell repertoires in COVID-19. Study-level background: Researchers got acute and convalescent COVID-19 samples from the United States, Italy and Spain. T cells, B-cell-depleted T cells, or PBMCs supplied cDNA or gDNA.

Seattle participants joined during active infection and were tracked over time. This CDR3 has 19 amino acids. Germline V gene data show CDR1 as MGHRA and CDR2 as YSYEKL. With 1 base clipped from V and 2 bases from J, the junction kept 14 bases outside the gene matches. Assay used: immunoSEQ multiplex PCR; TCRdb lists only in-frame clones, some missing. The table has about 300,000 clones, roughly 80% seen once. The chain joins TRBV4-1 to TRBJ2-5; 9 bases match TRBD2. The sequence was obtained from a human donor with COVID-19, enrolled during active disease. The donor label of this sample is uncertain. Sequenced input: peripheral blood. Here the CDR3 reads CASSQVFPLVAGVQETQYF. The CDR3 DNA follows: TGCGCCAGCAGCCAAGTTTTCCCGTTGGTAGCGGGAGTTCAAGAGACCCAGTACTTC.